The TCR beta chain described here comes from a study of cytotoxic CD8 clonotypes in ibrutinib-treated CLL. The method was immunoSEQ multiplex PCR; TCRdb's version includes in-frame clones alone and lacks a portion of them. The sample has around 250,000 clones; 70% are singletons. This clone was seen just once. Sequencing used PBMCs, obtained after 24 months of ibrutinib treatment. The source is a human donor with chronic lymphocytic leukemia.

The CDR3 loop is CASSLAGAHSYEQYF. The DNA for the CDR3 is TGTGCCAGCAGCTTGGCAGGGGCGCATTCGTACGAGCAGTACTTC. V and J are TRBV5-6 and TRBJ2-7, with a tentative D call TRBD1 (6 bases). Germline CDR1 is SGHDT and CDR2 is YYEEEE. With 0 bases removed from V and 4 bases from J, the gap between germline ends came to 14 bases. The CDR3 is made up of 15 amino acids.